A selection of T cell receptor beta chains follows, all from one sample in a study of technical replicates of blood from a handful of donors. TCRdb keeps only in-frame clones here, not all; method: immunoSEQ multiplex PCR. Among about 76,000 clones listed, approximately 94% were seen once. The sample consisted of T cells isolated from PBMCs. The source of these receptors is a human donor in good health. Each CDR3 is given with its conserved first and last residue. The D gene is left open where the match is weak. Rows give clone size only sometimes, using once, few, many, or a class for an expanded clone.

cdr3_nt,cdr3_aa,d_call,v_call,j_call,clone_size
TGTGCCAGCAGCTTGGGCGTATTGGCTAGCGGGAGCACAGATACGCAGTATTTT,CASSLGVLASGSTDTQYF,TRBD2,TRBV5-6,TRBJ2-3,-
TGTGCCAGCAGCCCGTCTAGCGGCACAGATACGCAGTATTTT,CASSPSSGTDTQYF,-,TRBV7-9,TRBJ2-3,-
TGTGCCAGCAGTGACTTCCCGGGACTAGCGGGAGGAAACAATGAGCAGTTCTTC,CASSDFPGLAGGNNEQFF,TRBD2,TRBV6-4,TRBJ2-1,once
TGTGCCAGCAGCGTAGCTGTTGATGAGCAGTTCTTC,CASSVAVDEQFF,-,TRBV9,TRBJ2-1,-
TGCGCCAGCAGCCATATCGGACTAGCGCGAGACAATGAGCAGTTCTTC,CASSHIGLARDNEQFF,TRBD2,TRBV4-1,TRBJ2-1,-
TGTGCCAGCAGCTCCCGGACAGGAAACACCGGGGAGCTGTTTTTT,CASSSRTGNTGELFF,TRBD1,TRBV7-3,TRBJ2-2,-
TGTGCCAGTAGTATAAGTGATAGCGGGAGCCACGAGCAGTACTTC,CASSISDSGSHEQYF,TRBD2,TRBV19,TRBJ2-7,-
TGTGCCAGCAAGCGAAATGACAGGTTATACTACGAGCAGTACTTC,CASKRNDRLYYEQYF,-,TRBV19,TRBJ2-7,-
TGCGCCAGCGGGGACAGGGGATGCTATGGCTACACCTTC,CASGDRGCYGYTF,TRBD1,TRBV10-1,TRBJ1-2,-
TGCAGCGTTGTTGGGGAGATCTACAATGAGCAGTTCTTC,CSVVGEIYNEQFF,-,TRBV29-1,TRBJ2-1,-
TGTGCCAGCAGCCCGCTAGCGGGAGCTTCGCAGTATTTT,CASSPLAGASQYF,TRBD2,TRBV13,TRBJ2-3,-
TGTGCCATCAGTGAGTCAGGGGGAGATGCCTACGAGCAGTACTTC,CAISESGGDAYEQYF,-,TRBV10-3,TRBJ2-7,-
TGTGCCAGCAGCTTGGGGCAGGGAGGCTACAATGAGCAGTTCTTC,CASSLGQGGYNEQFF,-,TRBV5-4,TRBJ2-1,-
TGTGCCAGCAGTTTAGGCAGGAACACTGAAGCTTTCTTT,CASSLGRNTEAFF,-,TRBV28,TRBJ1-1,-
TGTGCCAGCAGCGCCGGAGATACGCAGTATTTT,CASSAGDTQYF,-,TRBV9,TRBJ2-3,-
TGCGCCAGCAGTTCTGGACAGGGGGGCAATCAGCCCCAGCATTTT,CASSSGQGGNQPQHF,TRBD1,TRBV5-1,TRBJ1-5,-
TGTGCCAGCAGTTTAGGTAGCGGTAACACTGAAGCTTTCTTT,CASSLGSGNTEAFF,-,TRBV27,TRBJ1-1,-
TGCGCCAGCAGCCAAGTTGGACAGGGAAGGTATGGCTACACCTTC,CASSQVGQGRYGYTF,TRBD1,TRBV4-1,TRBJ1-2,-
TGCGCCAGCAGTTCTCAGGTAACAGATACGCAGTATTTT,CASSSQVTDTQYF,-,TRBV5-1,TRBJ2-3,-
TGTGCCAGCAGCTTAGGACAGGACTCCTACGAGCAGTACTTC,CASSLGQDSYEQYF,-,TRBV11-2,TRBJ2-7,-
TGCGCCAGCAGCCTCGCTACAGCCCTAAATGAGCAGTTCTTC,CASSLATALNEQFF,-,TRBV5-1,TRBJ2-1,-
TGTGCCAGCAGTGAATATAACGGGGGCGGGAGAAGAAACGAGCAGTACTTC,CASSEYNGGGRRNEQYF,-,TRBV25-1,TRBJ2-7,-
TGTGCCAGCAGCGCAGTCACAGATACGCAGTATTTT,CASSAVTDTQYF,-,TRBV9,TRBJ2-3,-
TGTGCCAGCAGGCCCGGGACTACCATCAATGAGCAGTTCTTC,CASRPGTTINEQFF,TRBD2,TRBV6-5,TRBJ2-1,-
TGTGCCAGCAGCCGAGAAGGGGGAGTGGGCGGGGAGCTGTTTTTT,CASSREGGVGGELFF,-,TRBV9,TRBJ2-2,-
TGTGCCAGCATTCAACAGGGACCCTCGACGCAGTATTTT,CASIQQGPSTQYF,-,TRBV6-1,TRBJ2-3,-
TGCGCCAGCAGCCAAGAGAGGATAGCAACAGATACGCAGTATTTT,CASSQERIATDTQYF,-,TRBV4-3,TRBJ2-3,once
TGTGCCAGCAGCGTAGGGTTCGGCTACAATGAGCAGTTCTTC,CASSVGFGYNEQFF,-,TRBV9,TRBJ2-1,-
TGTGCCAGCAGCCAAAACTGGGACAGAATATACGACGAGCAGTACTTC,CASSQNWDRIYDEQYF,TRBD1,TRBV5-4,TRBJ2-7,-
TGTGCCAGCAGCTTAGAGGGGTTAGGGTATCAGCCCCAGCATTTT,CASSLEGLGYQPQHF,-,TRBV7-2,TRBJ1-5,-
TGTGCCAGCAGCTTAGCGAACCGCGAGGCGCCCCAGCATTTT,CASSLANREAPQHF,-,TRBV7-9,TRBJ1-5,-
TGTGCCAGCAGTTTAGGGAGTTTCTACAATGAGCAGTTCTTC,CASSLGSFYNEQFF,-,TRBV27,TRBJ2-1,once
TGCAGCGTTGAATGGACAGGGGGCAGCGCTTTCTTT,CSVEWTGGSAFF,TRBD1,TRBV29-1,TRBJ1-1,few
TGTGCCAGCAGCCTACAGGGGTTGGCCGAAAAACTGTTTTTT,CASSLQGLAEKLFF,TRBD1,TRBV6-5,TRBJ1-4,-
TGTGCCAGCAGCTTAAAGATAGGGGCCTCCACTAACTATGGCTACACCTTC,CASSLKIGASTNYGYTF,-,TRBV7-9,TRBJ1-2,-
TGTGCCAGCAGTCAGGGACTATATAGCAATCAGCCCCAGCATTTT,CASSQGLYSNQPQHF,-,TRBV27,TRBJ1-5,-
TGTGCCAGCAGTTTTATAGCGGACCAAGAGACCCAGTACTTC,CASSFIADQETQYF,-,TRBV28,TRBJ2-5,-
TGTGCCAGCAGTGACCAGGGGCTAATCACAGATACGCAGTATTTT,CASSDQGLITDTQYF,-,TRBV6-1,TRBJ2-3,-
TGCGCCAGCAGCTTGGTAGGAATCGGTGCGGTAGAAGCTTTCTTT,CASSLVGIGAVEAFF,-,TRBV5-1,TRBJ1-1,-
TGCGCCAGCAGCTTGTACGGGGATAGCAATCAGCCCCAGCATTTT,CASSLYGDSNQPQHF,-,TRBV5-1,TRBJ1-5,once
TGTGCCTGGAGCTTAATAGCCAAAAACATTCAGTACTTC,CAWSLIAKNIQYF,-,TRBV30,TRBJ2-4,-
TGCAGCGTTGAAGAGGGGGAGGGGGTGTATGAGCAGTTCTTC,CSVEEGEGVYEQFF,-,TRBV29-1,TRBJ2-1,-
TGTGCCAGCAGCCCAACAGGGGAAGTTTACGAGCAGTACTTC,CASSPTGEVYEQYF,TRBD1,TRBV9,TRBJ2-7,-
TGTGCCAGTAGTATAGTACGGGACAATGAGCAGTTCTTC,CASSIVRDNEQFF,-,TRBV19,TRBJ2-1,-
TGTGCCAGCAGTTTCGGGACAGGGACCTTACAGCAGTACTTC,CASSFGTGTLQQYF,TRBD1,TRBV28,TRBJ2-7,-